Below, 18 T cell receptor beta chains from the same sample are listed, as sequenced in a study of cytomegalovirus exposure and HLA in healthy donors. The primer mix had 60 Vbeta and 13 Jbeta primers. The table came from immunoSEQ multiplex PCR; TCRdb's copy has only in-frame clones and leaves some out. The sample data list 95,000 to 150,000 clones. The sequenced sample was PBMCs. These receptors were collected from a middle-aged man in good health and CMV-seronegative.

The chain joins TRBV29-1 to TRBJ1-4; a possible D gene is TRBD1 (5 bases). Per the germline V gene, CDR1 is SQVTM and CDR2 is ANQGSEA. This CDR3 comprises 12 residues. V gave up 1 base and J gave up 6 bases, with 6 bases separating them. DNA for the CDR3: TGCAGCGTTGAAGGGGGGGATGAAAAACTGTTTTTT. It yields the protein CSVEGGDEKLFF. The whole variable domain, filled in from reference TRBV29-1 and TRBJ1-4, reads SAVISQKPSRDICQRGTSLTIQCQVDSQVTMMFWYRQQPGQSLTLIATANQGSEATYESGFVIDKFPISRPNLTFSTLTVSNMSPEDSSIYLCSVEGGDEKLFFGSGTQLSVL.

This sequence joins TRBV7-6 and TRBJ2-7; tentative D call: TRBD1 (6 bases). This CDR3 has 15 amino acids. Per the germline V gene, CDR1 is SGHVS and CDR2 is FNYEAQ. V was pared by 0 bases and J by 1 base, with 10 bases between. This CDR3 is CASSLALGHSYEQYF. The CDR3, as DNA: TGTGCCAGCAGCTTAGCGCTGGGACATTCCTACGAGCAGTACTTC.

CDR3 sequence: CASSFIPGEKLFF. CDR3 in DNA: TGCGCCAGCAGCTTCATCCCCGGGGAGAAACTGTTTTTT. This chain uses TRBV5-1 with TRBJ1-4; D is unclear. The CDR3 covers 13 residues. V shed 2 bases and J shed 11 bases, with 13 bases lying between them. CDR1 is SGHRS, CDR2 YFSETQ, per germline.

The chain uses TRBV5-1 and TRBJ2-6; D not certain. Germline CDR1 reads SGHRS; CDR2 reads YFSETQ. V lost 1 base to trimming and J lost 0 bases, with 5 bases between them. The CDR3 extends over 15 amino acids. The CDR3 reads CASSLIFSGANVLTF. The CDR3 DNA follows: TGCGCCAGCAGCTTGATCTTCTCTGGGGCCAACGTCCTGACTTTC. The full variable domain, its missing parts supplied by reference TRBV5-1 and TRBJ2-6, is KAGVTQTPRYLIKTRGQQVTLSCSPISGHRSVSWYQQTPGQGLQFLFEYFSETQRNKGNFPGRFSGRQFSNSRSEMNVSTLELGDSALYLCASSLIFSGANVLTFGAGSRLTVL.

The chain is built from TRBV29-1 and TRBJ2-7; 7 bases map to TRBD2. Germline-derived CDR1 and CDR2 are SQVTM and ANQGSEA. The CDR3 has 12 residues. V gave up 6 bases and J gave up 6 bases; unmatched junction bases: 8. The CDR3, as DNA: TGCAGCGTCAGTAGCGGGTTCCTCGAGCAGTACTTC. Amino acid sequence: CSVSSGFLEQYF.

CDR3 residues: CASSPRLAGGPSEQYF. Here the CDR3 DNA reads TGTGCCAGCAGTCCACGACTAGCGGGAGGGCCTAGCGAGCAGTACTTC. The chain links TRBV27 to TRBJ2-7; 14 nucleotides align to TRBD2. With V trimmed by 5 bases and J by 6 bases, 9 bases remained unmatched. CDR1 is MNHEY, CDR2 SMNVEV, per germline (reference sequence). This CDR3 has 16 amino acids.

CDR3 nucleotide sequence: TGTGCCAGCAGTTTATGGGCAGGGGGGTCGAGGGAGCAGTACTTC. Translation: CASSLWAGGSREQYF. The gene calls are TRBV27 and TRBJ2-7; a weak D match, TRBD1 (7 bases). This CDR3 contains 15 residues. Trimming removed 1 base from V and 7 bases from J, with 17 bases in between. In germline, CDR1 is MNHEY, CDR2 SMNVEV (reference sequence).

The chain has TRBV18 and TRBJ1-5, with D perhaps TRBD1 (5 bases). The CDR3 sequence is 13 residues long. Germline CDR1 KGHSH, CDR2 LQKENI. V shed 5 bases and J shed 7 bases, with 12 bases lying between them. The CDR3 DNA reads as TGTGCCAGCTCATTTGGGGGGAAACAGCCCCAGCATTTT. Its translation: CASSFGGKQPQHF.

The chain links TRBV6-1 to TRBJ1-5; TRBD1 might be the D (6 bases). V was clipped by 2 bases and J by 6 bases, with 14 bases between them. Looked up from germline, CDR1 is MNHNS and CDR2 is SASEGT. The CDR3 runs 15 residues. The CDR3 region is CASSETPGATQPQHF. As DNA, the CDR3 is TGTGCCAGCAGTGAAACCCCAGGGGCTACTCAGCCCCAGCATTTT.

The chain couples TRBV9 to TRBJ2-1; 8 bases are shared with TRBD2. This CDR3 has 18 residues. Germline-derived CDR1 and CDR2 are SGDLS and YYNGEE. With V trimmed by 4 bases and J by 6 bases, 18 bases remained unmatched. CDR3 coding DNA: TGTGCCAGCAGCCCCCCGTCAGGGGCGGGAGGTTGGGGCAATGAGCAGTTCTTC. Residues: CASSPPSGAGGWGNEQFF.

This sequence joins TRBV11-1 and TRBJ2-7; 9 bases map to TRBD1. Losses at the gene ends were 6 bases for V and 2 bases for J; bases not matched to a gene: 2. This CDR3 is 13 amino acids long. Germline CDR1 is SGHAT and CDR2 is FQDESV (reference sequence). The chain's CDR3 is CASRDRGAYEQYF. The DNA of the CDR3 is TGTGCCAGCAGAGACAGGGGGGCCTACGAGCAGTACTTC.

The V and J genes are TRBV19 and TRBJ2-2, with D possibly matching TRBD1 (6 bases). The CDR3 length is 14 residues. Germline CDR1 and CDR2: LNHDA and SQIVND (reference sequence). The V gene lost 8 bases and the J gene lost 3 bases, with 13 bases spanning the gap. The CDR3 DNA follows: TGTGCCAGTTTCGGGACACCGTACACCGGGGAGCTGTTTTTT. This sequence encodes CASFGTPYTGELFF.

The chain uses TRBV9 and TRBJ1-2; no clear D gene. Germline CDR1 and CDR2: SGDLS and YYNGEE. The CDR3 has 11 residues. V dropped 4 bases and J dropped 7 bases, with 8 bases sitting between them. The CDR3 loop reads CASSRSGGYTF. The CDR3 DNA follows: TGTGCCAGCAGCCGATCAGGTGGCTACACCTTC.

Notes on this clone: Other DNA sequences within the sample encode an identical CDR3. The chain combines TRBV27 with TRBJ2-1, with 11 bases identical to TRBD2. CDR1 and CDR2 from the germline V gene are MNHEY and SMNVEV (reference sequence). The CDR3 runs 15 residues. Trimming cost V 5 bases and J 3 bases; bases outside gene matches: 3. The CDR3 coding sequence is TGTGCCAGCAGTCCCGGGACTAGCGGCTACAATGAGCAGTTCTTC. As protein: CASSPGTSGYNEQFF.

This chain uses TRBV11-2 with TRBJ2-1; D is possibly TRBD1 (5 bases). This CDR3 has 16 residues. V dropped 1 base and J dropped 2 bases, with 12 bases sitting between them. Germline-derived CDR1 and CDR2 are SGHAT and FQNNGV. The CDR3 DNA is TGTGCCAGCAGCTTAGTGGGGCTAGGGCCCTACAATGAGCAGTTCTTC. This translates into CASSLVGLGPYNEQFF.

This rearrangement joins TRBV9 to TRBJ2-3, with 9 bases identical to TRBD1. The germline gives CDR1 SGDLS, CDR2 YYNGEE. The CDR3 covers 16 residues. Trimming at V came to 4 bases and at J to 0 bases, leaving 6 bases not matched to a gene. This chain's CDR3 is CASSLRGQGSTDTQYF. The CDR3 DNA follows: TGTGCCAGCAGCCTGAGAGGACAGGGGAGCACAGATACGCAGTATTTT.

This chain links TRBV28 with TRBJ2-7; a weak D match, TRBD1 (5 bases). Germline loops: CDR1 MDHEN, CDR2 SYDVKM. The CDR3 runs to 14 residues. Deletions cut 6 bases from V and 6 bases from J, with 18 bases between. Written as DNA, the CDR3 is TGTGCCAGCAGAGGGGTCTCCACACCTGGCGAGCAGTACTTC. Translated, it gives CASRGVSTPGEQYF. Variable domain in full (rest from reference TRBV28 and TRBJ2-7): DVKVTQSSRYLVKRTGEKVFLECVQDMDHENMFWYRQDPGLGLRLIYFSYDVKMKEKGDIPEGYSVSREKKERFSLILESASTNQTSMYLCASRGVSTPGEQYFGPGTRLTVT.

The chain is built from TRBV11-2 and TRBJ2-2; 7 bases line up with TRBD2. Germline V gene lookup returns CDR1 SGHAT and CDR2 FQNNGV. V shed 4 bases, J shed 8 bases, and the junction held 7 bases outside the gene matches. The CDR3 consists of 14 residues. The CDR3 DNA sequence: TGTGCCAGCAGCTATTCGGGAGGAGCGGGGGAGCTGTTTTTT. Protein: CASSYSGGAGELFF.